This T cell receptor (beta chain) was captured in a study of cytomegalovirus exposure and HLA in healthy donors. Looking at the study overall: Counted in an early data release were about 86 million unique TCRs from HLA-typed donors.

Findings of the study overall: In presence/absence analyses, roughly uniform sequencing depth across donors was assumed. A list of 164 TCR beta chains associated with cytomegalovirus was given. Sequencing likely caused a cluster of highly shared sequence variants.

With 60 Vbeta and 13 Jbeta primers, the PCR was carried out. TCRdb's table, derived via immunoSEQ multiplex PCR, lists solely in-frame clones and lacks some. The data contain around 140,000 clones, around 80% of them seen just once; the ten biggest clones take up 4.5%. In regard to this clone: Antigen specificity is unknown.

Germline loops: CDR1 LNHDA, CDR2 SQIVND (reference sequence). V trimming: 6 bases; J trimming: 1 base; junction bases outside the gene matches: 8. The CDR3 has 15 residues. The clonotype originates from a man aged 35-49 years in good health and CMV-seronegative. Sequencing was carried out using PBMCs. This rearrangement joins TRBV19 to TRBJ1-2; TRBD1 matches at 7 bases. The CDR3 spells CASSRDSLFNYGYTF. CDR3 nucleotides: TGTGCCAGTAGCCGGGACAGCTTATTTAACTATGGCTACACCTTC.